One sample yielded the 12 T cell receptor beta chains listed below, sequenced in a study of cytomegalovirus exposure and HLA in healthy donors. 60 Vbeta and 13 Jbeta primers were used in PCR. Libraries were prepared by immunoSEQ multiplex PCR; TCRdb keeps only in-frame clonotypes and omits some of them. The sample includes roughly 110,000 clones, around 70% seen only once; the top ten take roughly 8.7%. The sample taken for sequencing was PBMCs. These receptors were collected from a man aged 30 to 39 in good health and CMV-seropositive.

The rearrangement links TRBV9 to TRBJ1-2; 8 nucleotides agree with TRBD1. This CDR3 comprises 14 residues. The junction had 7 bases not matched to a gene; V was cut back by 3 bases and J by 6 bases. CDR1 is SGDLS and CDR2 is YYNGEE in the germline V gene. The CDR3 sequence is CASSAPGQADGYTF. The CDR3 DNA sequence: TGTGCCAGCAGCGCCCCGGGACAGGCGGATGGCTACACCTTC.

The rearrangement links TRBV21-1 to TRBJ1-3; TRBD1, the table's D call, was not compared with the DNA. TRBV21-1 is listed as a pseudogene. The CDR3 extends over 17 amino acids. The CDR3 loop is CASSEIPGRQGRNTIYF. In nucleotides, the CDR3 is TGTGCCAGCAGCGAGATTCCGGGCCGGCAGGGGAGAAACACCATATATTTT.

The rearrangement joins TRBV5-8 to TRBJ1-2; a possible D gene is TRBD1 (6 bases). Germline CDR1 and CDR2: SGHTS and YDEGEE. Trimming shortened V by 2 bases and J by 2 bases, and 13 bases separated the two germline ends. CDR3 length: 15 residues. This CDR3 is CASSFLGGANYGYTF. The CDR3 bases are TGTGCCAGCAGCTTCCTTGGGGGCGCGAACTATGGCTACACCTTC.

The chain's CDR3 is CASSQASTGGVGNTIYF. CDR3 nucleotides: TGCGCCAGCAGCCAAGCGTCAACAGGGGGAGTGGGAAACACCATATATTTT. V and J are TRBV4-1 and TRBJ1-3, with 8 bases that match TRBD1. V shed 1 base and J 4 bases; nucleotides not matched to a gene: 9. CDR3 length: 17 residues. Germline V gene data show CDR1 as MGHRA and CDR2 as YSYEKL.

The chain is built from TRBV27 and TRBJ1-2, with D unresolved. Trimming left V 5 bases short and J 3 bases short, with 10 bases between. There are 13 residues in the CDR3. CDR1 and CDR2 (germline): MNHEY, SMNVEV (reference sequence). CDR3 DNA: TGTGCCAGCAGTCCACAGAGATACTATGGCTACACCTTC. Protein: CASSPQRYYGYTF.

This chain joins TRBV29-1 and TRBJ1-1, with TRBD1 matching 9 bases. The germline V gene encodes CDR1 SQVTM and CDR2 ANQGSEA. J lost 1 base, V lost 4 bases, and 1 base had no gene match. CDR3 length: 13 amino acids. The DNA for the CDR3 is TGCAGCGTTGCGGGACAGGGGAACACTGAAGCTTTCTTT. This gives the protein CSVAGQGNTEAFF.

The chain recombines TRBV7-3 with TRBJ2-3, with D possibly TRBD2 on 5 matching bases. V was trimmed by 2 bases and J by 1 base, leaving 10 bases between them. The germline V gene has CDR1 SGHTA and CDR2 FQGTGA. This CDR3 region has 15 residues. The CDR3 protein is CASSLGLPGTDTQYF. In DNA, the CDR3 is TGTGCCAGCAGCTTAGGACTTCCGGGCACAGATACGCAGTATTTT.

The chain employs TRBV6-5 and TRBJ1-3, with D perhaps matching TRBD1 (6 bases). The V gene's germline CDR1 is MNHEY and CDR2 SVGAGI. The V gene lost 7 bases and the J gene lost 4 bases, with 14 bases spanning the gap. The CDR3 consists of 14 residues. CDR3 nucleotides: TGTGCCAGCACCCAGGGGCAAAGGGGAAACACCATATATTTT. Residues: CASTQGQRGNTIYF.

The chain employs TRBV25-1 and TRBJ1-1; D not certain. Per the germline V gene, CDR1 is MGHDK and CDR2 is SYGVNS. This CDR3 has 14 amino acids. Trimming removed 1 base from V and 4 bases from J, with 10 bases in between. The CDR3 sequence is CASSESGQTTEAFF. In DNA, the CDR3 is TGTGCCAGCAGTGAATCGGGTCAAACCACTGAAGCTTTCTTT.

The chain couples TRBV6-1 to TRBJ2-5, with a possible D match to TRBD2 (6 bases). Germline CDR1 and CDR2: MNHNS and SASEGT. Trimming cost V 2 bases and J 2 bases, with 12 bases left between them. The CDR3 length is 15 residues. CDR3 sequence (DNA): TGTGCCAGCAGTGAAAGAGGTAGCGGACAAGAGACCCAGTACTTC. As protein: CASSERGSGQETQYF.

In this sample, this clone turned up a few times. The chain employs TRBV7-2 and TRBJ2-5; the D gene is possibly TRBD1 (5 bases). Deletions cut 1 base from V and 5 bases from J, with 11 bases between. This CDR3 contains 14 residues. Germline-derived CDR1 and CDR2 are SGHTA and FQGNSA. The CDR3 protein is CASSLGRGAETQYF. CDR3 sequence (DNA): TGTGCCAGCAGCTTAGGTAGGGGCGCGGAGACCCAGTACTTC. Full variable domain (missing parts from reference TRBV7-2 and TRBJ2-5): GAGVSQSPSNKVTEKGKDVELRCDPISGHTALYWYRQSLGQGLEFLIYFQGNSAPDKSGLPSDRFSAERTGGSVSTLTIQRTQQEDSAVYLCASSLGRGAETQYFGPGTRLLVL.

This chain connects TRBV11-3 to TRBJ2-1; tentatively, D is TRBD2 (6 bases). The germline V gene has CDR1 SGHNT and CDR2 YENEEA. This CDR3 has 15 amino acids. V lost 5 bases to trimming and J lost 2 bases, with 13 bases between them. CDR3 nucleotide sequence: TGTGCCAGCAGCCGCGGGGATGGTACCTACAATGAGCAGTTCTTC. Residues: CASSRGDGTYNEQFF.